The clone carrying this TCR beta chain appeared a single time. Some clones are missing from TCRdb's copy, which holds only in-frame ones; the method was immunoSEQ multiplex PCR. The sample yields 7,000 to 9,000 clones, around 90% seen once. V shed 5 bases and J shed 2 bases, with 19 bases lying between them. CDR3 length: 16 amino acids. Per the germline V gene, CDR1 is SGHDN and CDR2 is FVKESK. The data were obtained in a study of OX40 agonist ivuxolimab in advanced cancers. The V call is TRBV14, the J call TRBJ2-7; tentatively, D is TRBD1 or TRBD2 (5 bases each). This sample comprised CD4+ or CD8+ T cells sorted from blood, obtained in a trial of the OX40 agonist ivuxolimab. This clonotype was sampled from an adult with an advanced solid tumor such as melanoma, head and neck, liver or kidney cancer. The CDR3 DNA follows: TGTGCCAGCAGCACTTTACCCCGGGACGGAGCCTACGAGCAGTACTTC. Protein sequence: CASSTLPRDGAYEQYF.